The 14 T cell receptor beta chains below come from one sample, sequenced in a study of T cell changes during pregnancy in multiple sclerosis. Method: immunoSEQ multiplex PCR; TCRdb's copy keeps in-frame clones and lacks some. The sample holds around 50,000 clones; around 90% are singletons and the top ten take roughly 1.1%. Source: peripheral blood, taken after pregnancy. These TCRs come from a female donor in good health, enrolled as a control in a pregnancy study.

The chain couples TRBV7-6 to TRBJ2-5; D might be TRBD2 (7 bases). The CDR3 totals 15 residues. Trimming left V 5 bases short and J 4 bases short, with 17 bases between. The V gene's germline CDR1 is SGHVS and CDR2 FNYEAQ. The CDR3: CASSPPRGGGETQYF. DNA of the CDR3: TGTGCCAGCAGCCCCCCTAGGGGGGGAGGAGAGACCCAGTACTTC.

This clone showed up just once. The genes are TRBV6-5 and TRBJ2-7, with 7 bases identical to TRBD1. Per the germline V gene, CDR1 is MNHEY and CDR2 is SVGAGI. With 11 bases clipped from V and 0 bases from J, the junction kept 10 bases outside the gene matches. The CDR3 is 14 amino acids. This CDR3 reads CAQGTARFSYEQYF. The CDR3 bases are TGTGCCCAAGGGACAGCTCGATTCTCCTACGAGCAGTACTTC.

The chain uses TRBV6-4 and TRBJ2-3, with 7 bases identical to TRBD2. The J segment lost 2 bases and the V segment lost 8 bases, leaving 4 bases of the junction unmatched. Germline-derived CDR1 and CDR2 are MRHNA and SNTAGT. This CDR3 is 13 amino acids long. The CDR3 DNA is TGTGCCAGCGGGAGGGTTTCCACAGATACGCAGTATTTT. It specifies CASGRVSTDTQYF.

The rearrangement uses TRBV27 and TRBJ2-7, with a possible D match to TRBD1 (5 bases). The V and J ends lost 0 bases and 5 bases respectively, with 14 bases between them. The CDR3 is 15 amino acids. Germline V gives CDR1 MNHEY, CDR2 SMNVEV (reference sequence). The CDR3 region is CASSLSTGLGHEQYF. The CDR3 coding sequence is TGTGCCAGCAGTTTATCCACAGGTCTAGGCCACGAGCAGTACTTC.

The V call is TRBV4-1, the J call TRBJ1-1; 12 bases line up with TRBD1. Germline trimming cut 0 bases from V and 2 bases from J; bases unmatched to any gene: 7. Germline lookup yields CDR1 MGHRA and CDR2 YSYEKL. The CDR3 totals 18 residues. DNA for the CDR3: TGCGCCAGCAGCCAAGACGGGACAGGGGGCCGTCACAACACTGAAGCTTTCTTT. This gives the protein CASSQDGTGGRHNTEAFF.

The chain employs TRBV5-1 and TRBJ2-5; D call uncertain. The V and J ends lost 0 bases and 0 bases respectively, with 9 bases between them. Looked up from germline, CDR1 is SGHRS and CDR2 is YFSETQ. The CDR3 contains 15 residues. CDR3 in amino acids: CASSLAPSYQETQYF. DNA of the CDR3: TGCGCCAGCAGCTTGGCCCCCAGTTACCAAGAGACCCAGTACTTC.

This rearrangement joins TRBV6-1 to TRBJ1-2; TRBD1 agrees at 7 bases. The CDR3 length is 13 residues. Germline CDR1 is MNHNS and CDR2 is SASEGT. J was trimmed by 5 bases and V by 7 bases; bases with no gene match: 7. CDR3 DNA: TGTGCCAGCACGTCGCGACAGGGATATGGCTACACCTTC. Protein: CASTSRQGYGYTF.

The chain combines TRBV4-3 with TRBJ1-5; 7 bases align to TRBD1. Germline V lookup: CDR1 LGHNA, CDR2 YSLEER. This CDR3 region has 15 residues. V lost 4 bases to trimming and J lost 2 bases; unmatched junction nucleotides: 5. CDR3 in amino acids: CASSLTGTGNQPQHF. CDR3 DNA: TGCGCCAGCAGCCTAACCGGGACAGGCAATCAGCCCCAGCATTTT.

The CDR3 DNA sequence: TGCGCCAGCAGCCGGGAGGGAGAGACCCAGTACTTC. Its protein is CASSREGETQYF. This sequence joins TRBV5-1 and TRBJ2-5; the match to TRBD2 covers 8 bases. The CDR3 totals 12 residues. The V segment lost 4 bases and the J segment 4 bases; nucleotides outside the gene matches: 0. CDR1 and CDR2 (germline): SGHRS, YFSETQ.

The V and J genes are TRBV5-1 and TRBJ2-1; 10 bases align to TRBD2. Germline lookup yields CDR1 SGHRS and CDR2 YFSETQ. With 0 bases clipped from V and 7 bases from J, the junction kept 7 bases outside the gene matches. The CDR3 covers 16 residues. CDR3 sequence: CASSLEAQRGGNEQFF. The CDR3 DNA is TGCGCCAGCAGCTTGGAGGCGCAGCGGGGGGGGAATGAGCAGTTCTTC.

The chain links TRBV7-2 to TRBJ1-6, with D perhaps TRBD1 (5 bases). The CDR3 spans 13 residues. V dropped 1 base and J dropped 10 bases, with 8 bases sitting between them. Germline V CDR1 and CDR2: SGHTA, FQGNSA. In DNA, the CDR3 is TGTGCCAGCAGCTTAGAAGGGGCATCACCCCTCCACTTT. The encoded protein is CASSLEGASPLHF.

This clone was picked up one time. The chain joins TRBV6-1 to TRBJ1-1; TRBD1 might be the D (6 bases). Germline V gives CDR1 MNHNS, CDR2 SASEGT. The CDR3 loop spans 14 amino acids. V was shortened by 6 bases and J by 4 bases, with 15 bases between the two germline ends. CDR3 amino acids: CASSIWTDSTEAFF. The CDR3, as DNA: TGTGCCAGCAGCATATGGACAGATTCCACTGAAGCTTTCTTT.

The chain links TRBV11-3 to TRBJ2-3; no clear D gene. V lost 5 bases and J 5 bases, leaving 11 bases between the germline ends. Germline V gene lookup returns CDR1 SGHNT and CDR2 YENEEA. This CDR3 has 13 amino acids. CDR3 amino acids: CASSLEPVDTQYF. CDR3 coding DNA: TGTGCCAGCAGCCTCGAACCGGTAGATACGCAGTATTTT.

The rearrangement links TRBV9 to TRBJ2-1; 7 bases are a match to TRBD2. V lost 0 bases, J lost 4 bases, and 4 bases stayed unmatched. The germline V gene encodes CDR1 SGDLS and CDR2 YYNGEE. The CDR3 contains 15 residues. The CDR3 DNA follows: TGTGCCAGCAGCGTAGCTAGCGGAGCTTACAATGAGCAGTTCTTC. Its protein product is CASSVASGAYNEQFF.